The present T cell receptor (beta chain) was sequenced within a study of cytomegalovirus exposure and HLA in healthy donors (dated by TCRdb to about 2017). In terms of the full investigation: An earlier analysis of some 550 of the donors reported 250 to 350 Gb of sequence data and roughly 100 million unique TCR beta sequences from some 180 million T cells. The study aimed to test whether cataloging public T cell receptors could reveal signatures of past pathogen exposure. Rather than using new phenotypic data, the later analysis identified candidate immune exposures from TCR beta sequences and from how often those sequences occurred across donors. The study used immunosequencing to profile the T cell repertoires of 600 to 850 subjects and linked those repertoires to cytomegalovirus serostatus. Class I and class II HLA loci were covered by the typing at four-digit resolution. Donor age, sex, ethnicity and CMV serostatus were compiled together with the repertoire data. Because of strong linkage in the cohort, 5 or 6 DR-DQ haplotypes were treated as single units for association and clustering. Approximately 300 gigabases of sequencing data and around 80 million unique TCR sequences made up an early release that covered roughly 670 HLA-typed donors. Genome-wide SNP genotypes for about 65% of the roughly 700 donors were used in a later genetic analysis, which treated that subset as a discovery cohort. To decide whether each TCR beta V gene segment behaved as functional or pseudogenic, an earlier analysis of 587 of the donors relied on high-throughput TCR beta sequencing. A later analysis re-analyzed previously published TCR beta repertoires from roughly 690 donors and added high-resolution HLA genotyping to study TCR occurrence patterns. The genetic ancestry cluster associated with self-reported Caucasian donors included around four fifths of the 398 genotyped donors. Typing coverage varied by locus: about 629-640 donors for A, B, C, DRB1 and DQB1; more than 500 for DQA1; around 570 for DPA1; 450 to 480 for DPB1. To predict cytomegalovirus infection status, the study brought together high-throughput TCR immunosequencing, statistical association of individual TCRs with disease status, and machine learning. Among about 400 genotyped donors of the cohort, an average of around 250,000 unique TCR beta nucleotide sequences was sequenced per donor, of which about 19% were non-productive. In addition to the first cohort of about 650 subjects, a separate validation cohort of some 120 different subjects was used. Every repertoire in the discovery cohort had been generated on one and the same sequencing platform. General findings and caveats noted by the study authors: According to a later analysis, TCR association rates differed among HLA loci, with DRB1 alleles showing the most associated TCRs and HLA-C alleles showing the fewest. Most TCR sequences were seen in very few donors, while some public TCRs were found in many individuals. A later genetic analysis associated a missense DCLRE1C variant with V-gene and J-gene trimming of TCR beta chains, and an independent cohort replicated the association. In vitro tests confirmed that three of the cytomegalovirus-associated TCR beta chains recognize cytomegalovirus antigens. In a later analysis, some 18,000 TCR beta sequences were associated with specific HLA alleles at a false discovery rate of 0.05. According to a later analysis, parvovirus B19, influenza, CMV and Epstein-Barr virus appeared linked to several top co-occurrence clusters. Cytomegalovirus status was reported to be diagnosed by the classifier with high specificity and sensitivity in both the original and validation cohorts. A later genetic analysis reported fewer N-insertions in productive TCRs among donors in an Asian-associated ancestry cluster than the roughly 720-donor mean. Correlated functional status among segregating V segments might be attributable to linkage disequilibrium, but an unknown experimental factor could not be ruled out. A further reported finding was that TCR beta sequences accurately predicted the HLA-A and HLA-B alleles for most subjects in the first cohort. A group of highly shared sequence variants was considered likely to be a technical artifact of the sequencing pipeline. Because counts were too low, 15 or so rarely observed V segments, including chromosome 9 orphons, were excluded from the earlier analysis of some 540 of the donors. In an earlier analysis of some 550 of the donors, most TCR beta V segments were observed in productive rearrangements about 87% or about 30% of the time, broadly matching IMGT annotations. For the cohort, immune exposure information was limited to CMV serostatus. The 87-base-pair reads could not distinguish some IMGT-functional V segments, including TRBV6-2 and TRBV6-3, so those segments were excluded. In this cohort, only TCR beta chains were sequenced, and detectable features were limited by the absence of alpha or paired-chain data. A total of 150 to 200 TCR beta chains were listed by the study as associated with cytomegalovirus. Because HLA typing was missing for some donors at each locus, association tests included only the typed subset. Most CMV-associated TCR beta chains appeared to be HLA-restricted in a later analysis, and the HLA associations seemed to be driven largely by CMV exposure. The authors suggested that the approach could potentially be extended to other disease states and immunological phenotypes. Strong co-occurrence of HLA alleles, especially DR and DQ, made assigning TCR associations to individual alleles difficult. Roughly uniform sequencing depth across donors was assumed in presence/absence analyses, although this assumption may not hold. In a later analysis, HLA-associated TCR beta chains showed more clonal expansion and lower generation probabilities than non-associated chains that were equally common.

CDR1 is given as SGHRS and CDR2 as YFSETQ, both from the germline V gene. V is clipped by 0 bases and J by 9 bases, and the sequence between their germline boundaries is 19 bases long. From the cysteine up to the phenylalanine, the CDR3 has a length of 16 residues. The only DNA kept is the CDR3, 48 bases in frame from the first base. For this clone: No antigen is known for it. There are no base qualities to consult, and no much larger clone falls within one base.

In total, about 650 healthy bone marrow donors made up the cohort. At the time of sampling, every cohort member was nominally healthy, though immune exposures that went unrecorded were likely present. The donor was CMV seropositive and belonged to the group of 270 or so seropositive cohort members. Each donor provided a peripheral blood sample, and peripheral blood mononuclear cells were used for TCR beta sequencing. Genomic DNA extraction from the blood cell samples was performed with the Qiagen DNeasy Blood Extraction Kit. The protocol used for the library was the immunoSEQ multiplex PCR assay. For the multiplex PCR, a mixture combining 60 forward primers for TCR Vbeta segments and 13 reverse primers for TCR Jbeta segments was used. The CDR3 region of rearranged TCR beta genes was amplified from genomic DNA with a multiplex PCR assay. Amplified TCR beta libraries were sequenced as 87-base-pair reads on the Illumina HiSeq System. Per the authors' processing: Across the 666 repertoires, a later analysis counted approximately 75 million unique TCR beta chains, 9.5 million to 13 million of which were shared by at least two donors. To remove PCR and sequencing errors, raw reads were error-corrected and collapsed into unique sequences using a nearest-neighbor algorithm that merged closely related sequences. Alignment of CDR3 sequences to IMGT reference sequences was used to assign V, D and J gene segments. For a sequence to be retained, a match of at least six nucleotides to both a V gene segment and a J gene segment was required. A rearrangement counted as productive if the CDR3 had no stop codons and remained in frame with V and J, and every other rearrangement counted as non-productive. CDR3 was defined by IMGT convention, running from the second conserved V-encoded cysteine to the conserved J-encoded phenylalanine. Sequences without an unambiguous match to a single V gene segment were excluded from the earlier analysis of almost 600 of the donors. An earlier analysis of a few hundred of the donors called V segments functional above 56.7% productive rearrangements and segregating when the between-donor standard deviation exceeded 5%. A statistical classification framework was built for diagnosing cytomegalovirus status from the catalog of TCR beta chain sequences. A later analysis assigned V and J genes by comparing TCR nucleotide sequences with IMGT/GENE-DB human TR gene sequences. Using the TCRdist pipeline, a later analysis assigned CDR3 sequences along with most-parsimonious VDJ recombination scenarios. A later analysis defined each TCR beta chain by its CDR3 amino acid sequence plus V-gene family, and excluded reads lacking a unique V-gene family. A later analysis removed 592 highly shared, low-generation-probability nucleotide sequences to deal with suspected cross-contamination and a sequencing artifact. For each public chain, a later analysis derived a clonal expansion index from normalized ranks of inferred template counts within each repertoire. A later analysis computed generation probabilities with a VDJ recombination model fitted to out-of-frame rearrangements, and checked the results against IGoR. A later analysis scored TCR-TCR, TCR-HLA and TCR-CMV co-occurrence with hypergeometric tests, applying a repertoire-size bias correction to TCR pairs. In a later analysis, false discovery rates were estimated by permuting HLA or CMV assignments 20 times. A later analysis grouped co-occurring TCRs with DBSCAN, adding TCRdist sequence similarity when clustering within HLA-allele-positive subsets. Repertoires with fewer than 30,000 or more than 120,000 public chains were left out of co-occurrence clustering, as were several repertoires with anomalous nucleotide sharing. The table was pulled from immuneACCESS by TCRdb, which kept in-frame rearrangements only. Such tables lose some clones; where checked, under half of the loss comes from unresolved V genes, and the rest has no known cause. V, J and clone size reflect that table, while D and trimming were determined from the DNA. Here the sample has about 100,000 clones; about 76% occur a single time. The top ten clones comprise roughly 4% of the sample.

The receptor was derived from a woman in her seventies in good health and CMV-seropositive. The rearrangement joined TRBV5-1 to TRBJ2-1; the D gene is perhaps TRBD1, on 5 matching bases. Source material: PBMCs. CDR3 sequence: CASSLVATVFRSEQFF. Here is the DNA: TGCGCCAGCAGCTTGGTGGCGACAGTTTTCCGCAGTGAGCAGTTCTTC.